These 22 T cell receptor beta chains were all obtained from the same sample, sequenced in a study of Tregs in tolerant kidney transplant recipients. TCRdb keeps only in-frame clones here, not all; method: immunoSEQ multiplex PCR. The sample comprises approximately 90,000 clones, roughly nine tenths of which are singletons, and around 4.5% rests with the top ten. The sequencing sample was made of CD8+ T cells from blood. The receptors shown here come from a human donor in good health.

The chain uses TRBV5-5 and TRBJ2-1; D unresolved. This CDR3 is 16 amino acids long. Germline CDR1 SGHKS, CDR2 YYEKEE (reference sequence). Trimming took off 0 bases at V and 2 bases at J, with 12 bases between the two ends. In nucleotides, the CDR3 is TGTGCCAGCAGCTTGGTATGGGCAGGACCCTACAATGAGCAGTTCTTC. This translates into CASSLVWAGPYNEQFF.

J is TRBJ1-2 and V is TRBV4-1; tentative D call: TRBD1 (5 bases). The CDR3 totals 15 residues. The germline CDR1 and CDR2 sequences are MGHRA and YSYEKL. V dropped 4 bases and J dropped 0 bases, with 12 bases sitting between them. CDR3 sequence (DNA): TGCGCCAGCAGCCCGTTAAGGGGCGCTAACTATGGCTACACCTTC. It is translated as CASSPLRGANYGYTF.

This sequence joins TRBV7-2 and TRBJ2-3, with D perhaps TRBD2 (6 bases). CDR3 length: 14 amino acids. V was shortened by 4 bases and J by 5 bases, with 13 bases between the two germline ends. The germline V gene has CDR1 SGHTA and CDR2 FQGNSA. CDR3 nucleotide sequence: TGTGCCAGCAGCTCCGGGACTCTCTTAGATACGCAGTATTTT. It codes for CASSSGTLLDTQYF.

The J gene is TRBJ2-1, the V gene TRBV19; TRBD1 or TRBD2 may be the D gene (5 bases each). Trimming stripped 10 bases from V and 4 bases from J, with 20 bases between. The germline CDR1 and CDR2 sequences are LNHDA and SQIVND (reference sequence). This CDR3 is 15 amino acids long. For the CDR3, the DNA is TGTGCCACTACCAGAGGGGTAACAGCATACAATGAGCAGTTCTTC. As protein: CATTRGVTAYNEQFF.

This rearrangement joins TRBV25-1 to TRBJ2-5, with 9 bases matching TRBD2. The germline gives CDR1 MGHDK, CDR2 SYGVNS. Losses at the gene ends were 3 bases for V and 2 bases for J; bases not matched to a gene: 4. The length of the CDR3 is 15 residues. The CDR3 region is CASSELAGRQETQYF. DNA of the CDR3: TGTGCCAGCAGTGAGCTAGCGGGAAGGCAAGAGACCCAGTACTTC.

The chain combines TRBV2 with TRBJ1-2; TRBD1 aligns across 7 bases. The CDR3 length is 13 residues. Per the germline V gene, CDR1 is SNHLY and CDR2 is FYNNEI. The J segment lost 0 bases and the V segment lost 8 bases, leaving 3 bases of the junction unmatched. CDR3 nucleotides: TGTGCCAGCGGGACAGCTCCTAACTATGGCTACACCTTC. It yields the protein CASGTAPNYGYTF.

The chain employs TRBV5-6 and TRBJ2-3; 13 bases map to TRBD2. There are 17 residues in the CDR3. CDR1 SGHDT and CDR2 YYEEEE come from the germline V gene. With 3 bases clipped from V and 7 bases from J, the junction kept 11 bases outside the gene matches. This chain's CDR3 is CASSWETSGRPYNTQYF. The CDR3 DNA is TGTGCCAGCAGCTGGGAGACTAGCGGGAGGCCGTATAATACGCAGTATTTT.

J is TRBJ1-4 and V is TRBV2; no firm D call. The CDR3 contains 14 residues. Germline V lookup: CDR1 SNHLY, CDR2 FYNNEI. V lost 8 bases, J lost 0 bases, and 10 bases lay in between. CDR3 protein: CASGDLATNEKLFF. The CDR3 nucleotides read TGTGCCAGCGGGGATCTTGCAACTAATGAAAAACTGTTTTTT. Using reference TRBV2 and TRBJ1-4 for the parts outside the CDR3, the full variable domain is EPEVTQTPSHQVTQMGQEVILRCVPISNHLYFYWYRQILGQKVEFLVSFYNNEISEKSEIFDDQFSVERPDGSNFTLKIRSTKLEDSAMYFCASGDLATNEKLFFGSGTQLSVL.

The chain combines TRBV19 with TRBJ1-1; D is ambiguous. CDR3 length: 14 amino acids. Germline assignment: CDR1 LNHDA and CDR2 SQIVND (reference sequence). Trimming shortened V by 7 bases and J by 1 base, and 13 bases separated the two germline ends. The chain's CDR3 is CASTPLHGNTEAFF. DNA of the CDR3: TGTGCCAGTACCCCCCTACACGGGAACACTGAAGCTTTCTTT. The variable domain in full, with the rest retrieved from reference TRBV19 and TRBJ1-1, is DGGITQSPKYLFRKEGQNVTLSCEQNLNHDAMYWYRQDPGQGLRLIYYSQIVNDFQKGDIAEGYSVSREKKESFPLTVTSAQKNPTAFYLCASTPLHGNTEAFFGQGTRLTVV.

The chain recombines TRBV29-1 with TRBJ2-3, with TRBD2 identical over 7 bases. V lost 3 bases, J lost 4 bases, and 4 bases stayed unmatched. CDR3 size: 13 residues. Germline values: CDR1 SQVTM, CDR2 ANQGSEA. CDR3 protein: CSVDWGRADTQYF. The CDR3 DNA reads TGCAGCGTTGATTGGGGGAGGGCAGATACGCAGTATTTT.

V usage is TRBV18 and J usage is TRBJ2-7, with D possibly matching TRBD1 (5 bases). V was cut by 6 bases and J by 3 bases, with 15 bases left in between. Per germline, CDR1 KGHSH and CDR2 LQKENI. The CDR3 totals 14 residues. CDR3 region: CASSQTTGGYEQYF. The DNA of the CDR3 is TGTGCCAGCTCCCAGACAACAGGCGGCTACGAGCAGTACTTC.

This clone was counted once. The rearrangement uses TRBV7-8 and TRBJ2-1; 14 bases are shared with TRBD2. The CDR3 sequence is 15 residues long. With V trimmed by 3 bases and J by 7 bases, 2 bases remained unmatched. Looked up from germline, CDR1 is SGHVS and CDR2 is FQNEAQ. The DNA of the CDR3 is TGTGCCAGCAGCTTGGGGACTAGCGGGAGAAATGAGCAGTTCTTC. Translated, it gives CASSLGTSGRNEQFF.

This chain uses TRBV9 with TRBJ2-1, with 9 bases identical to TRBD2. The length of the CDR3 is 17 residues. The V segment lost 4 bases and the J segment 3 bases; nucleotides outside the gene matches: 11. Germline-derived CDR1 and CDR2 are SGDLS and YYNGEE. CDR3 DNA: TGTGCCAGCAGCCCCCGAGGTAGCGGGAGTTACTACAATGAGCAGTTCTTC. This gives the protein CASSPRGSGSYYNEQFF. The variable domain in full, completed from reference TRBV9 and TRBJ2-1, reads DSGVTQTPKHLITATGQRVTLRCSPRSGDLSVYWYQQSLDQGLQFLIQYYNGEERAKGNILERFSAQQFPDLHSELNLSSLELGDSALYFCASSPRGSGSYYNEQFFGPGTRLTVL.

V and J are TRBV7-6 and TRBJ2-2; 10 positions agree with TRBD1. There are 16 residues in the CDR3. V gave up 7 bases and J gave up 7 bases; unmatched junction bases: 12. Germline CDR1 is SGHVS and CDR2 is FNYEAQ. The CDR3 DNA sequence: TGTGCCAGCACCCTTAGGGGACAGGGGTTAAACGGGGAGCTGTTTTTT. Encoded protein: CASTLRGQGLNGELFF.

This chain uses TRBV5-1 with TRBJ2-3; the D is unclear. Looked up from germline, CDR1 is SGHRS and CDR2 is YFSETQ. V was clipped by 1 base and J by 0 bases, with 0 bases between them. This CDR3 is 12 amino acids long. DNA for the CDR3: TGCGCCAGCAGCTTGAGCACAGATACGCAGTATTTT. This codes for CASSLSTDTQYF.

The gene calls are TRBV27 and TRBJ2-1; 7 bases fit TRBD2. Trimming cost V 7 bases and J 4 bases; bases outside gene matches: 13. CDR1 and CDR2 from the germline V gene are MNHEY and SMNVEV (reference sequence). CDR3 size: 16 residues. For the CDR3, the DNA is TGTGCCAGCAAGGATGTAGCGGGCCGCACTTACAATGAGCAGTTCTTC. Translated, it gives CASKDVAGRTYNEQFF.

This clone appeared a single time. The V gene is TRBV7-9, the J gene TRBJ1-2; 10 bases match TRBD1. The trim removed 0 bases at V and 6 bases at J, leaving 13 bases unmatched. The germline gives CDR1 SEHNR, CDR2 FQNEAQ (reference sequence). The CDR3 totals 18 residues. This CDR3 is CASSLASTPSGTGDGYTF. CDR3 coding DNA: TGTGCCAGCAGCTTAGCTTCCACCCCCTCCGGGACAGGGGATGGCTACACCTTC.

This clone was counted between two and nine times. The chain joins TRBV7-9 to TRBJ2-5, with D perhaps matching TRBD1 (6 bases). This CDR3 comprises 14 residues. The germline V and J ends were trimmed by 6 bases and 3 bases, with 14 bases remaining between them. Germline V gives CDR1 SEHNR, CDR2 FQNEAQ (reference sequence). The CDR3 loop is CASRTGEGEETQYF. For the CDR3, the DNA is TGTGCCAGCAGGACAGGAGAGGGGGAAGAGACCCAGTACTTC.

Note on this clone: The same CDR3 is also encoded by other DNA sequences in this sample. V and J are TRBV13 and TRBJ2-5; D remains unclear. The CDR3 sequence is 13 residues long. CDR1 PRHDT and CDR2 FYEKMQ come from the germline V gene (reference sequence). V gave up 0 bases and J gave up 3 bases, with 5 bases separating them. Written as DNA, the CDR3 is TGTGCCAGCAGCTTAGGAGGAGAAGAGACCCAGTACTTC. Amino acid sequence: CASSLGGEETQYF.

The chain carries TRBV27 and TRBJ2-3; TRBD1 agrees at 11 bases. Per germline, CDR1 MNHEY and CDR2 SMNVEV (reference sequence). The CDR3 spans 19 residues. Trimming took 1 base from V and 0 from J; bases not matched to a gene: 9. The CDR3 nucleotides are TGTGCCAGCAGTTTATGGGGACAGGGGGGTAGCGGGAGCACAGATACGCAGTATTTT. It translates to CASSLWGQGGSGSTDTQYF.

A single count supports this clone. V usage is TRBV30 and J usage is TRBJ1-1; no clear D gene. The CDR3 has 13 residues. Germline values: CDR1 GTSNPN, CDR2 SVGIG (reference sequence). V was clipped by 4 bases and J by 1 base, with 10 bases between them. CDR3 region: CAWTFTWNTEAFF. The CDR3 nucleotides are TGTGCCTGGACCTTCACCTGGAACACTGAAGCTTTCTTT.

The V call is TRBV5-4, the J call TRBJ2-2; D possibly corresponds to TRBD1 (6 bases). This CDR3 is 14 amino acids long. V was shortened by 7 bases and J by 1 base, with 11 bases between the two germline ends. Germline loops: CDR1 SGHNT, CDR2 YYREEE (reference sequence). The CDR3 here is CASAETGNTGELFF. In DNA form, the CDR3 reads TGTGCCAGCGCGGAGACAGGGAACACCGGGGAGCTGTTTTTT.